This entry concerns a single T cell receptor beta chain. Its target is not known. Some clones are missing from TCRdb's copy, which holds only in-frame ones; the method was immunoSEQ multiplex PCR. The data contain 1,500 to 2,000 clones, 83% of them seen just once; the ten biggest clones take up roughly 7.1%. J gave up 4 bases and V 0 bases, and 5 bases lay outside the gene matches. The CDR3 contains 15 residues. Germline-derived CDR1 and CDR2 are KGHSH and LQKENI. Donors had limited-stage small-cell lung cancer, resected between 2008 and 2020. All donors were smokers or heavy second-hand smokers. Adjacent normal lung was taken at least 2 cm from tumor. The sample comes from a study of T cells and copy number aberrations in small-cell lung cancer. Study-level points and caveats: Compared with adjacent lung tissue, tumors had lower T-cell richness and clonality and non-significantly lower density.

The chain links TRBV18 to TRBJ2-7; 8 nucleotides match TRBD1. The clonotype originates from a man aged 60-69 years with small cell lung cancer. The specimen was normal tissue next to the tumor. CDR3 protein: CASSPPGTGEYEQYF. CDR3 coding DNA: TGTGCCAGCTCACCACCCGGGACAGGTGAATACGAGCAGTACTTC.